Following are 29 T cell receptor beta chains from one sample sequenced in a study of shared clonotypes between healthy human individuals. TCRdb's table, derived via immunoSEQ multiplex PCR, lists solely in-frame clones and lacks some. This sample has nearly 1 million clones, with more than 75% found just once. The sequencing input was memory CD4+ T cells sorted from blood. The subset was: CD45RA-negative fraction. These TCRs come from a man younger than 35 in good health.

V is TRBV6-1 and J is TRBJ2-3, with a possible D match to TRBD2 (7 bases). V shed 1 base and J shed 4 bases, with 15 bases lying between them. Germline CDR1 is MNHNS and CDR2 is SASEGT. The CDR3 consists of 16 residues. Here the CDR3 reads CASSEDRGAIADTQYF. CDR3 bases: TGTGCCAGCAGTGAAGATCGGGGGGCGATTGCAGATACGCAGTATTTT.

To note about this clone: An end of the junction differs from the germline gene, which may be a read error. The gene calls are TRBV7-7 and TRBJ2-2, with D uncertain. The V gene's germline CDR1 is SSHAT and CDR2 FNYEAQ (reference sequence). The CDR3 runs to 13 residues. As DNA, the CDR3 is TGTGCTAGCAGCTCCAATCCGACCGGGGAGCTGTTTTTT. Its translation: CASSSNPTGELFF.

The J gene is TRBJ2-1, the V gene TRBV10-3; 7 nucleotides agree with TRBD2. The CDR3 runs 11 residues. Germline loops: CDR1 ENHRY, CDR2 SYGVKD. Unmatched junction bases numbered 1, after V lost 5 bases and J lost 9 bases. Written as DNA, the CDR3 is TGTGCCATCAGTACGGGAGGTGAGCAGTTCTTC. It yields the protein CAISTGGEQFF.

The V and J genes are TRBV30 and TRBJ2-3, with 14 positions matching TRBD2. V dropped 3 bases and J dropped 4; count of bases not matched to a gene: 3. CDR3 length: 15 amino acids. Germline V gene lookup returns CDR1 GTSNPN and CDR2 SVGIG (reference sequence). The CDR3 nucleotides read TGTGCCTGGAGCGGGACTAGCGGGGGAGCAGATACGCAGTATTTT. Protein product: CAWSGTSGGADTQYF.

There are a few counts of this clone. The identical CDR3 is also encoded by other nucleotide sequences in the sample. V and J are TRBV5-1 and TRBJ2-1; the D gene is possibly TRBD2 (5 bases). Trimming removed 4 bases from V and 5 bases from J, with 13 bases in between. CDR3 length: 14 residues. Germline CDR1 is SGHRS and CDR2 is YFSETQ. The CDR3 is CASSLGTRNNEQFF. DNA of the CDR3: TGCGCCAGCAGCCTAGGTACTAGGAACAATGAGCAGTTCTTC. Full variable domain (missing parts from reference TRBV5-1 and TRBJ2-1): KAGVTQTPRYLIKTRGQQVTLSCSPISGHRSVSWYQQTPGQGLQFLFEYFSETQRNKGNFPGRFSGRQFSNSRSEMNVSTLELGDSALYLCASSLGTRNNEQFFGPGTRLTVL.

In this sample, this clone turned up a few times. J is TRBJ1-2 and V is TRBV5-1, with 9 nucleotides matching TRBD1. Germline V gives CDR1 SGHRS, CDR2 YFSETQ. The CDR3 is 15 residues long. V shed 4 bases, J shed 8 bases, and the junction held 12 bases outside the gene matches. CDR3 bases: TGCGCCAGCAGCGCGGACTTAACAGGGGGCCGAGGCTACACCTTC. This codes for CASSADLTGGRGYTF.

The chain combines TRBV7-8 with TRBJ2-3; 12 bases are a match to TRBD2. Germline-derived CDR1 and CDR2 are SGHVS and FQNEAQ. Trimming removed 5 bases from V and 1 base from J; junction bases left unmatched: 4. This CDR3 comprises 16 residues. In DNA, the CDR3 is TGTGCCAGCAGCCCCCGGACTAGCGGGGGCACAGATACGCAGTATTTT. Translation gives CASSPRTSGGTDTQYF.

As concerns this clone: Germline and junction disagree at one end, which may indicate a read error. The chain carries TRBV7-9 and TRBJ1-5; D possibly corresponds to TRBD1 (5 bases). Germline loops: CDR1 SEHNR, CDR2 FQNEAQ (reference sequence). The CDR3 consists of 12 residues. CDR3 coding DNA: TGTGCCAGCAGCTTAGAGGGCAGGGCCTCGGATTTT. It encodes CASSLEGRASDF.

In the case of this clone: Other nucleotide sequences from this sample produce the same CDR3. The V call is TRBV6-1, the J call TRBJ2-7; no definite D call. V was shortened by 2 bases and J by 4 bases, with 3 bases between the two germline ends. The CDR3 extends over 11 amino acids. The germline gives CDR1 MNHNS, CDR2 SASEGT. CDR3 amino acids: CASSERYEQYF. The CDR3 DNA sequence: TGTGCCAGCAGTGAACGGTACGAGCAGTACTTC.

This clone was recorded only once. The chain recombines TRBV28 with TRBJ1-2; D might be TRBD1 (5 bases). CDR1 is MDHEN and CDR2 is SYDVKM in the germline V gene. V dropped 7 bases and J dropped 4 bases, with 10 bases sitting between them. The CDR3 has 12 amino acids. The CDR3, as DNA: TGTGCCAGCAAAGGACACCTCTATGGCTACACCTTC. Translating gives CASKGHLYGYTF.

The rearrangement links TRBV7-3 to TRBJ2-1; 13 nucleotides agree with TRBD2. Germline loops: CDR1 SGHTA, CDR2 FQGTGA. V was pared by 5 bases and J by 8 bases, with 6 bases of the junction left unmatched. This CDR3 has 15 residues. In DNA form, the CDR3 reads TGTGCCAGCAGCCAACGACTAGCGGGGGGAGATGAGCAGTTCTTC. Its protein product is CASSQRLAGGDEQFF. Full variable domain (missing parts from reference TRBV7-3 and TRBJ2-1): GAGVSQTPSNKVTEKGKYVELRCDPISGHTALYWYRQSLGQGPEFLIYFQGTGAADDSGLPNDRFFAVRPEGSVSTLKIQRTERGDSAVYLCASSQRLAGGDEQFFGPGTRLTVL.

The chain has TRBV5-1 and TRBJ2-1, with TRBD2 identical over 11 bases. Germline V gene sequence: CDR1 SGHRS, CDR2 YFSETQ. The CDR3 loop spans 15 amino acids. V lost 5 bases to trimming and J lost 5 bases; unmatched junction nucleotides: 6. CDR3 DNA: TGCGCCAGCAGACCGACTAGCGGGGACCACAATGAGCAGTTCTTC. Protein sequence: CASRPTSGDHNEQFF.

This sequence joins TRBV13 and TRBJ2-1, with 8 nucleotides matching TRBD2. After removal of 0 bases from V and 5 bases from J, the junction contained 15 bases not matched to a gene. From germline, CDR1 is PRHDT and CDR2 FYEKMQ (reference sequence). CDR3 length equals 19 residues. This chain's CDR3 is CASSLGLIGGARLNNEQFF. The CDR3 DNA follows: TGTGCCAGCAGCTTAGGCCTAATCGGGGGGGCCCGCCTCAACAATGAGCAGTTCTTC.

The genes are TRBV9 and TRBJ1-5; D is unclear. Germline V gene sequence: CDR1 SGDLS, CDR2 YYNGEE. The CDR3 spans 14 residues. Trimming took off 0 bases at V and 8 bases at J, with 12 bases between the two ends. CDR3 loop: CASSVGEGNKPQHF. CDR3 bases: TGTGCCAGCAGCGTAGGAGAGGGTAATAAGCCCCAGCATTTT.

J is TRBJ2-3 and V is TRBV2; possible D gene TRBD2, 6 bases. The length of the CDR3 is 14 residues. Germline V lookup: CDR1 SNHLY, CDR2 FYNNEI. V was shortened by 6 bases and J by 0 bases, with 10 bases between the two germline ends. The CDR3 nucleotides are TGTGCCAGCAGGCGGGGCGCTAGCACAGATACGCAGTATTTT. Residues: CASRRGASTDTQYF.

The genes are TRBV28 and TRBJ2-7; D not certain. The germline CDR1 and CDR2 sequences are MDHEN and SYDVKM. The CDR3 extends over 10 amino acids. The germline V and J ends were trimmed by 6 bases and 6 bases, with 6 bases remaining between them. The CDR3 is CASSRSEQYF. CDR3 bases: TGTGCCAGCAGCAGGTCCGAGCAGTACTTC. Full variable domain (rest looked up from reference TRBV28 and TRBJ2-7): DVKVTQSSRYLVKRTGEKVFLECVQDMDHENMFWYRQDPGLGLRLIYFSYDVKMKEKGDIPEGYSVSREKKERFSLILESASTNQTSMYLCASSRSEQYFGPGTRLTVT.

The chain is built from TRBV30 and TRBJ1-2, with D possibly TRBD1 on 5 matching bases. Germline assignment: CDR1 GTSNPN and CDR2 SVGIG (reference sequence). Trimming pared 2 bases from V and 3 bases from J, leaving 7 bases between. The CDR3 extends over 12 amino acids. CDR3 protein: CAWSRGDYGYTF. CDR3 in DNA: TGTGCCTGGAGTCGGGGGGACTATGGCTACACCTTC.

The V and J genes are TRBV9 and TRBJ1-1; possibly TRBD1 for D (5 bases). The germline V and J ends were trimmed by 0 bases and 0 bases, with 6 bases remaining between them. This CDR3 has 14 amino acids. Germline V gene data show CDR1 as SGDLS and CDR2 as YYNGEE. The CDR3 bases are TGTGCCAGCAGCGTAGCACAGGTGAACACTGAAGCTTTCTTT. The encoded protein is CASSVAQVNTEAFF.

This clone appeared a single time. The J gene is TRBJ2-1, the V gene TRBV9; unclear D gene. V was pared by 0 bases and J by 6 bases, with 4 bases between. The CDR3 has 12 amino acids. The germline V gene encodes CDR1 SGDLS and CDR2 YYNGEE. CDR3 sequence (DNA): TGTGCCAGCAGCGTAGCTTTCAATGAGCAGTTCTTC. Amino acids: CASSVAFNEQFF.

The chain recombines TRBV7-6 with TRBJ2-1, with 8 bases identical to TRBD2. The CDR3 extends over 16 amino acids. Trimming took 5 bases from V and 5 from J; bases not matched to a gene: 11. Germline V gene sequence: CDR1 SGHVS, CDR2 FNYEAQ. The CDR3 is CASSPQGSGGNNEQFF. In DNA, the CDR3 is TGTGCCAGCAGCCCCCAGGGCAGCGGGGGAAACAATGAGCAGTTCTTC.

The chain uses TRBV14 and TRBJ2-3; D is perhaps TRBD2 (5 bases). CDR1 is SGHDN, CDR2 FVKESK, per germline. V shed 1 base and J shed 5 bases, with 10 bases lying between them. There are 14 residues in the CDR3. DNA of the CDR3: TGTGCCAGCAGCCAAGCCGGGGTCCTAGATACGCAGTATTTT. Translated: CASSQAGVLDTQYF.

The chain uses TRBV27 and TRBJ2-5, with a tentative D call TRBD1 (6 bases). The V end was cut by 5 bases, the J end by 1 base, with 11 bases between. Per germline, CDR1 MNHEY and CDR2 SMNVEV (reference sequence). This CDR3 is built from 14 residues. CDR3 loop: CASSPHRVQETQYF. DNA of the CDR3: TGTGCCAGCAGTCCCCACAGGGTCCAAGAGACCCAGTACTTC.

J is TRBJ2-3 and V is TRBV11-1; 7 bases line up with TRBD1. This CDR3 is 15 amino acids long. V lost 4 bases and J lost 6; bases outside the gene matches: 10. The V gene's germline CDR1 is SGHAT and CDR2 FQDESV (reference sequence). This chain's CDR3 is CASSSWDRPVDTQYF. In DNA form, the CDR3 reads TGTGCCAGCAGCTCCTGGGACAGACCAGTGGATACGCAGTATTTT.

The chain uses TRBV18 and TRBJ1-1; no firm D call. There are 19 residues in the CDR3. V was trimmed by 3 bases and J by 0 bases, leaving 23 bases between them. The V gene's germline CDR1 is KGHSH and CDR2 LQKENI. CDR3 amino acids: CASSPQSLKESGMNTEAFF. The CDR3 nucleotides read TGTGCCAGCTCACCCCAAAGCCTTAAGGAAAGTGGAATGAACACTGAAGCTTTCTTT.

This clone came up a few times. The chain uses TRBV11-2 and TRBJ2-5; weak D call: TRBD2 (5 bases). The V and J ends lost 1 base and 1 base respectively, with 10 bases between them. The CDR3 length is 15 residues. Germline V lookup: CDR1 SGHAT, CDR2 FQNNGV. The chain's CDR3 is CASSLGGRLQETQYF. CDR3 nucleotides: TGTGCCAGCAGCTTAGGCGGGCGGCTCCAAGAGACCCAGTACTTC.

The chain is built from TRBV19 and TRBJ2-5, with 7 bases fitting TRBD2. CDR3 size: 14 residues. The trim removed 5 bases at V and 4 bases at J, leaving 7 bases unmatched. Germline V gives CDR1 LNHDA, CDR2 SQIVND (reference sequence). The CDR3 DNA is TGTGCCAGTAGTCCCGGGGGGACGGGAGAGACCCAGTACTTC. This codes for CASSPGGTGETQYF.

Remarks on this clone: Since a much larger clone is just one base distant, this may be a read error. The CDR3 here is CASSLDSYEQYF. In DNA form, the CDR3 reads TGTGCCAGCAGTCTCGACTCCTACGAGCAGTACTTC. V is TRBV28 and J is TRBJ2-7; D is undetermined. With 5 bases removed from V and 0 bases from J, the gap between germline ends came to 5 bases. The CDR3 totals 12 residues. Germline values: CDR1 MDHEN, CDR2 SYDVKM.

The V call is TRBV10-3, the J call TRBJ2-7; 13 bases align to TRBD2. Trimming cost V 11 bases and J 2 bases; bases outside gene matches: 3. The CDR3 is made up of 13 amino acids. CDR1 is ENHRY and CDR2 is SYGVKD in the germline V gene. The CDR3 sequence is CAFGTSGAYEQYF. The CDR3 DNA sequence: TGTGCCTTCGGGACTAGCGGGGCCTACGAGCAGTACTTC.

A note on this clone: A junction end diverges from the germline sequence, so it may reflect a read error. Other DNA sequences from this sample encode an identical CDR3 as well. J is TRBJ1-5 and V is TRBV7-9; a possible D gene is TRBD1 (5 bases). The CDR3 length is 12 residues. Looked up from germline, CDR1 is SEHNR and CDR2 is FQNEAQ (reference sequence). The CDR3 DNA follows: TGTGCCAGCAGCTTCAGGGATCAGCCCCAACATTTT. Translation: CASSFRDQPQHF.